These 10 T cell receptor beta chains came from one sample sequenced in a study of T cells in Graves' hyperthyroidism and ophthalmopathy. RNA transcripts yielded amplified TCR beta CDR3 regions. In the first-round RT-PCR of the TCR CDR3, the HTBI primer set was used. TCRdb re-derived calls from the multiplex PCR reads in MiXCR, one entry per CDR3 protein. The table has some 510,000 distinct CDR3 sequences, less than 25% seen once. Sequenced material: blood. The receptor source for this set is a man aged 18 to 29 with Graves' hyperthyroidism.

Of note for this clonotype: One junction end disagrees with the germline gene, perhaps due to a read error. This rearrangement joins TRBV4-1 to TRBJ1-5, with D unclear. This CDR3 contains 13 residues. In germline, CDR1 is MGHRA, CDR2 YSYEKL. CDR3 coding DNA: TGCGCCAGCAGCCAAGAAGGGAGGCAGCCCCAGCGTTTT. It specifies CASSQEGRQPQRF.

This clonotype was counted many times. This chain joins TRBV10-3 and TRBJ2-7; 9 bases agree with TRBD1. V was clipped by 1 base and J by 3 bases; unmatched bases: 1. Per germline, CDR1 ENHRY and CDR2 SYGVKD. The length of the CDR3 is 14 residues. Here the CDR3 DNA reads TGTGCCATCAGTGAGTGGACAGGGGACTACGAGCAGTACTTC. It specifies CAISEWTGDYEQYF.

Of note for this clonotype: A much larger clone differs by one base, so this may be a read error. This CDR3 fails to terminate in the conserved phenylalanine or tryptophan, so it likely reflects a read error. This sequence joins TRBV30 and TRBJ1-2, with D uncertain. CDR1 and CDR2 (germline): GTSNPN, SVGIG (reference sequence). V was cut by 0 bases and J by 8 bases, with 13 bases left in between. This CDR3 is 13 amino acids long. The CDR3 reads CAWSVGGVHGYTV. The CDR3 nucleotides read TGTGCCTGGAGTGTAGGTGGGGTTCACGGCTACACCGTC.

Concerning this clonotype itself: One junction end disagrees with the germline gene, perhaps due to a read error. V usage is TRBV30 and J usage is TRBJ1-2, with D unclear. The CDR3 has 12 amino acids. Germline V gives CDR1 GTSNPN, CDR2 SVGIG (reference sequence). CDR3 residues: CAGRAGSRGYTF. The CDR3 coding sequence is TGTGCCGGGAGGGCCGGGAGCCGGGGCTACACCTTC.

The table lists this clonotype with many counts. The rearrangement links TRBV11-2 to TRBJ1-1; D might be TRBD1 (5 bases). Between the trimmed V and J ends, which lost 2 bases and 7 bases, there was a span of 11 bases. CDR3 length equals 13 residues. Germline V gene data show CDR1 as SGHAT and CDR2 as FQNNGV. CDR3 bases: TGTGCCAGCAGCTTAAGCAGGGTAAATGAAGCTTTCTTT. Residues: CASSLSRVNEAFF.

This clonotype was picked up many times. The V gene is TRBV11-2, the J gene TRBJ2-7; no firm D call. This CDR3 contains 15 residues. Germline assignment: CDR1 SGHAT and CDR2 FQNNGV. Trimming removed 2 bases at V and 6 bases at J, with 17 bases between. The CDR3 loop reads CASSLSDIDSGEQYF. The CDR3 region has the DNA TGTGCCAGCAGCTTAAGTGACATAGATTCTGGCGAGCAGTACTTC.

This clonotype has ten or more counts. The rearrangement joins TRBV6-2 or TRBV6-3 to TRBJ2-7; 8 bases agree with TRBD1. Germline V gives CDR1 MNHEY, CDR2 SVGEGT. This CDR3 spans 15 amino acids. Trimming cost V 6 bases and J 3 bases; bases outside gene matches: 10. This CDR3 reads CASRRAGTGVYEQYF. The CDR3 DNA reads as TGTGCCAGCAGGAGAGCCGGGACAGGAGTCTACGAGCAGTACTTC.

This clonotype was observed at least ten times. V and J are TRBV14 and TRBJ1-2; D is unresolved. Germline V gene lookup returns CDR1 SGHDN and CDR2 FVKESK. The germline V and J ends were trimmed by 1 base and 4 bases, with 10 bases remaining between them. The CDR3 has 14 amino acids. The CDR3 DNA reads as TGTGCCAGCAGCCAAGGAACAGACCTCTATGGCTACACCTTC. Translating it yields CASSQGTDLYGYTF. The whole variable domain, filled in from reference TRBV14 and TRBJ1-2, reads EAGVTQFPSHSVIEKGQTVTLRCDPISGHDNLYWYRRVMGKEIKFLLHFVKESKQDESGMPNNRFLAERTGGTYSTLKVQPAELEDSGVYFCASSQGTDLYGYTFGSGTRLTVV.

This clonotype was detected many times. The gene calls are TRBV19 and TRBJ1-5; D call uncertain. Germline CDR1 reads LNHDA; CDR2 reads SQIVND (reference sequence). This CDR3 is built from 15 residues. The ends were cut back, 3 bases at V and 5 bases at J, with 14 bases in the middle. Written as DNA, the CDR3 is TGTGCCAGTAGTATCTGGACCGAACGGGATCAGCCCCAGCATTTT. Protein product: CASSIWTERDQPQHF.

This clonotype has only a few counts. J is TRBJ1-2 and V is TRBV6-1; no reliable D call. Trimming shortened V by 1 base and J by 4 bases, and 10 bases separated the two germline ends. This CDR3 contains 14 residues. Germline assignment: CDR1 MNHNS and CDR2 SASEGT. The CDR3 region has the DNA TGTGCCAGCAGTGAAGGGGGTAGGATCTATGGCTACACCTTC. This codes for CASSEGGRIYGYTF.